A selection of T cell receptor beta chains follows, all from one sample in a study of T cells in Graves' hyperthyroidism and ophthalmopathy. TCRdb re-derived calls from the multiplex PCR reads in MiXCR, one entry per CDR3 protein. The data hold more than 150,000 distinct CDR3 sequences, with about 17% observed a single time. Sequenced: blood. These receptors came from a woman aged 45-59 years with Graves' hyperthyroidism. Each CDR3 is given with its conserved first and last residue. Each record gives: J gene, clone size, V gene, D gene, CDR3 protein, CDR3 DNA. The D gene is left open where the match is weak. Expanded clones are given a class, and other clones once, few, many or no size at all.

TRBJ1-1	many	TRBV7-6	NA	CASSLASLAGMNTEAFF	TGTGCCAGCAGCTTAGCCTCTCTGGCCGGAATGAACACTGAAGCTTTCTTT
TRBJ1-6	few	TRBV20-1	TRBD1	CSARAGTGRLIFNSPLHF	TGCAGTGCCCGAGCGGGGACAGGGCGGCTAATATTTAATTCACCCCTCCACTTT
TRBJ1-1	few	TRBV12-3/TRBV12-4	NA	CASSLGREVTEAFF	TGTGCCAGCAGTTTGGGCAGGGAGGTCACTGAAGCTTTCTTT
TRBJ2-7	NA	TRBV19	TRBD1	CASSARDRVEEQYF	TGTGCCAGTAGTGCCCGGGACAGGGTTGAAGAGCAGTACTTC
TRBJ1-5	few	TRBV7-6	TRBD1	CASSLTQGAISNQPQHF	TGTGCCAGCAGCTTAACGCAGGGGGCGATAAGCAATCAGCCCCAGCATTTT
TRBJ1-1	many	TRBV13	NA	CASRGGGLTEAFF	TGTGCCAGCAGGGGAGGAGGGTTGACTGAAGCTTTCTTT
TRBJ1-1	many	TRBV2	NA	CASSVITEAFF	TGTGCCAGCAGTGTAATCACTGAAGCTTTCTTT
TRBJ2-1	many	TRBV24-1	TRBD1	CATSEGDRQDEQFF	TGTGCCACCAGTGAGGGGGACAGACAGGATGAGCAGTTCTTC
TRBJ2-7	many	TRBV6-1	NA	CASSELPGHTYEQYF	TGTGCCAGCAGTGAGTTGCCGGGACACACCTACGAGCAGTACTTC
TRBJ2-5	many	TRBV20-1	TRBD2	CSARLGGVETQYF	TGCAGTGCTAGATTGGGGGGGGTGGAGACCCAGTACTTC
TRBJ2-3	many	TRBV28	NA	CASSLSLTTIELTDTQYF	TGTGCCAGCAGTTTGTCCCTTACCACTATAGAGCTCACAGATACGCAGTATTTT